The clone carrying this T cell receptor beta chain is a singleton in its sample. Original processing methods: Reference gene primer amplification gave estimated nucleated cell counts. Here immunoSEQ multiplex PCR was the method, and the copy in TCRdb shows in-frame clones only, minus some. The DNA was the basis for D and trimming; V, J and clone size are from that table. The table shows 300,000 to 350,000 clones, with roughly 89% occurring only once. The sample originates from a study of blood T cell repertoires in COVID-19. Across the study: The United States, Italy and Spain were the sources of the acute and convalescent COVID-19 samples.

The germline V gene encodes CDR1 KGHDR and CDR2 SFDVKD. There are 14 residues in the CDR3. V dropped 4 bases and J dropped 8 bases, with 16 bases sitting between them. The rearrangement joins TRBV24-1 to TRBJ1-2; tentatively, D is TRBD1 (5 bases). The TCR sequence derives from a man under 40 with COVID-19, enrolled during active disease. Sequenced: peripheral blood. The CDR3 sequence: CATSDPVGGLGYTF. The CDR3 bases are TGTGCCACCAGTGACCCGGTCGGGGGGTTAGGCTACACCTTC.